Presented here are 25 T cell receptor beta chains from one specimen sequenced in a study of T cell repertoires and HLA-DP antigens. Produced via immunoSEQ multiplex PCR; TCRdb's table is partial and in-frame only. Of fewer than 95,000 clones in the sample, approximately 86% were seen once. No antigen has been identified for these receptors. Sequenced: CD4+ T cells from PBMCs. These receptors were obtained from a man aged 50 to 59 in good health and CMV-seronegative.

This CDR3 reads CASSEGGADYGYTF. CDR3 bases: TGTGCCAGCAGTGAAGGTGGGGCAGACTATGGCTACACCTTC. V is TRBV25-1 and J is TRBJ1-2; possibly TRBD1 for D (5 bases). There are 14 residues in the CDR3. Germline V gene sequence: CDR1 MGHDK, CDR2 SYGVNS. Trimming removed 2 bases at V and 3 bases at J, with 10 bases between.

This chain links TRBV27 with TRBJ2-3; 12 bases align to TRBD1. CDR3 length: 16 amino acids. The V gene end was trimmed by 2 bases and the J gene end by 5 bases; junction bases not matched to a gene: 5. Germline CDR1 MNHEY, CDR2 SMNVEV (reference sequence). The CDR3 reads CASSLRGQGAGDTQYF. As DNA, the CDR3 is TGTGCCAGCAGTTTAAGGGGACAGGGGGCAGGAGATACGCAGTATTTT.

The V call is TRBV19, the J call TRBJ1-4; D is uncertain. V dropped 5 bases and J dropped 8 bases, with 18 bases sitting between them. This CDR3 has 15 amino acids. The germline gives CDR1 LNHDA, CDR2 SQIVND (reference sequence). CDR3 sequence: CASSLRPHRGEKLFF. The CDR3 DNA reads TGTGCCAGTAGTCTAAGGCCCCACCGAGGCGAAAAACTGTTTTTT.

The genes are TRBV5-1 and TRBJ1-3, with D hard to call. The germline V gene has CDR1 SGHRS and CDR2 YFSETQ. The CDR3 is made up of 13 amino acids. The V end lost 4 bases, the J end lost 4 bases, and 9 bases lay between the germline ends. The CDR3: CASSREFGNTIYF. The CDR3 bases are TGCGCCAGCAGCCGGGAGTTCGGAAACACCATATATTTT.

This chain connects TRBV9 to TRBJ1-1; D is uncertain. The germline gives CDR1 SGDLS, CDR2 YYNGEE. The CDR3 sequence is 15 residues long. Trimming took off 4 bases at V and 1 base at J, with 14 bases between the two ends. CDR3 coding DNA: TGTGCCAGCAGCTCCGACGGCGGAGGGAACACTGAAGCTTTCTTT. Encoded protein: CASSSDGGGNTEAFF.

The V gene is TRBV7-8, the J gene TRBJ2-1; 9 bases are shared with TRBD2. Trimming at V came to 2 bases and at J to 2 bases, leaving 4 bases not matched to a gene. The CDR3 is made up of 16 amino acids. Germline V CDR1 and CDR2: SGHVS, FQNEAQ. The DNA for the CDR3 is TGTGCCAGCAGCTTACGGGGCGGGAGGGCCTACAATGAGCAGTTCTTC. Its protein product is CASSLRGGRAYNEQFF.

The J gene is TRBJ2-5, the V gene TRBV27, with D perhaps matching TRBD1 (5 bases). The DNA end favors TRBJ2-7, so the J call may be wrong. The CDR3 has 14 amino acids. Per germline, CDR1 MNHEY and CDR2 SMNVEV (reference sequence). The CDR3, as DNA: TGTGCCAGCAGTTTTCATCAGGGTTCCTACGAGCAGTACTTC. Amino acids: CASSFHQGSYEQYF.

The V call is TRBV5-1, the J call TRBJ1-5; TRBD1 agrees at 9 bases. Germline assignment: CDR1 SGHRS and CDR2 YFSETQ. The CDR3 totals 15 residues. J gave up 3 bases and V 0 bases, and 1 base lay outside the gene matches. The CDR3 DNA follows: TGCGCCAGCAGCTTGGGGACAGGGGCCAATCAGCCCCAGCATTTT. It is translated as CASSLGTGANQPQHF.

This chain uses TRBV9 with TRBJ2-1; the match to TRBD2 covers 9 bases. Trimming at V came to 0 bases and at J to 4 bases, leaving 2 bases not matched to a gene. Germline V lookup: CDR1 SGDLS, CDR2 YYNGEE. CDR3 length: 15 residues. Here the CDR3 DNA reads TGTGCCAGCAGCGTAGCAGCGGGGGGTTACAATGAGCAGTTCTTC. Protein: CASSVAAGGYNEQFF.

The V gene is TRBV5-1, the J gene TRBJ2-2, with 11 bases aligning to TRBD1. The CDR3 runs 16 residues. J lost 7 bases, V lost 4 bases, and 9 bases had no gene match. The germline CDR1 and CDR2 sequences are SGHRS and YFSETQ. CDR3 sequence: CASSHWTGGEIGELFF. CDR3 nucleotides: TGCGCCAGCAGCCACTGGACAGGGGGCGAAATCGGGGAGCTGTTTTTT.

The gene calls are TRBV6-6 and TRBJ2-1, with TRBD1 matching 12 bases. Germline V CDR1 and CDR2: MNHNY, SVGAGI (reference sequence). The junction had 12 bases not matched to a gene; V was cut back by 5 bases and J by 10 bases. This CDR3 is built from 16 residues. CDR3 residues: CASSPRTGQGAQEQFF. The CDR3 DNA reads as TGTGCCAGCAGTCCCAGGACGGGACAGGGGGCACAAGAGCAGTTCTTC.

V usage is TRBV7-9 and J usage is TRBJ2-7, with 9 nucleotides matching TRBD1. The CDR3 length is 13 residues. The V segment lost 5 bases and the J segment 2 bases; nucleotides outside the gene matches: 1. Germline V gene sequence: CDR1 SEHNR, CDR2 FQNEAQ (reference sequence). The CDR3 reads CASSRTGAYEQYF. The DNA for the CDR3 is TGTGCCAGCAGCCGGACAGGGGCCTACGAGCAGTACTTC.

The V gene is TRBV7-9, the J gene TRBJ1-4, with TRBD1 identical over 7 bases. Unmatched junction bases numbered 10, after V lost 5 bases and J lost 7 bases. The CDR3 is made up of 15 amino acids. Germline-derived CDR1 and CDR2 are SEHNR and FQNEAQ (reference sequence). CDR3 DNA sequence: TGTGCCAGCAGCGCCAGACAGGGAGGCGGTGAAAAACTGTTTTTT. It specifies CASSARQGGGEKLFF. The full variable domain, rest sourced from reference TRBV7-9 and TRBJ1-4, is DTGVSQNPRHKITKRGQNVTFRCDPISEHNRLYWYRQTLGQGPEFLTYFQNEAQLEKSRLLSDRFSAERPKGSFSTLEIQRTEQGDSAMYLCASSARQGGGEKLFFGSGTQLSVL.

The rearrangement links TRBV9 to TRBJ1-6; 7 bases agree with TRBD1. The germline CDR1 and CDR2 sequences are SGDLS and YYNGEE. This CDR3 has 15 amino acids. The V segment lost 0 bases and the J segment 5 bases; nucleotides outside the gene matches: 2. CDR3 in amino acids: CASSVAGTDNSPLHF. CDR3 nucleotide sequence: TGTGCCAGCAGCGTAGCTGGGACAGATAATTCACCCCTCCACTTT.

The table lists this clone with a count of one. The V and J genes are TRBV23-1 and TRBJ2-7; D gene ambiguous. TRBV23-1 is sorted into the ORF group, with uncertain function. This CDR3 is built from 15 residues. The V end lost 3 bases, the J end lost 2 bases, and 14 bases lay between the germline ends. CDR3 sequence: CASSHPTESPYEQYF. CDR3 bases: TGCGCCAGCAGTCACCCTACCGAGAGCCCCTACGAGCAGTACTTC.

The chain employs TRBV7-9 and TRBJ1-2; D gene unclear. The germline gives CDR1 SEHNR, CDR2 FQNEAQ (reference sequence). Trimming cost V 5 bases and J 6 bases, with 13 bases left between them. The CDR3 spans 13 residues. The CDR3 DNA reads TGTGCCAGCAGCCCAGCCATTTCTAATGGCTACACCTTC. Encoded protein: CASSPAISNGYTF.

The CDR3 DNA is TGCGCCAGCAGCTTGGGACGGCTGGGACAGGGCTCTCAGTACTTC. It codes for CASSLGRLGQGSQYF. The rearrangement links TRBV5-1 to TRBJ2-7, with 9 positions matching TRBD1. The CDR3 length is 15 residues. Per germline, CDR1 SGHRS and CDR2 YFSETQ. Losses at the gene ends were 0 bases for V and 10 bases for J; bases not matched to a gene: 11.

The CDR3 nucleotides are TGTGCCAGCAACTCAGCGGGGGGGCGCACAGATACGCAGTATTTT. Translation: CASNSAGGRTDTQYF. V gene TRBV6-5 combines with J gene TRBJ2-3; 10 nucleotides line up with TRBD2. Trimming took 7 bases from V and 1 from J; bases not matched to a gene: 5. The CDR3 is 15 residues long. Germline values: CDR1 MNHEY, CDR2 SVGAGI.

The rearrangement uses TRBV2 and TRBJ1-1; TRBD1 matches at 10 bases. The CDR3 length is 16 residues. Trimming removed 6 bases from V and 2 bases from J; junction bases left unmatched: 9. The germline gives CDR1 SNHLY, CDR2 FYNNEI. CDR3: CASSRDRGYVNTEAFF. CDR3 in DNA: TGTGCCAGCAGCCGGGACAGGGGCTACGTAAACACTGAAGCTTTCTTT.

This CDR3 is CASSQEKASNYEQYF. The CDR3 DNA follows: TGTGCCAGCAGCCAAGAAAAGGCTAGCAACTACGAGCAGTACTTC. This sequence joins TRBV14 and TRBJ2-7; TRBD2 might be the D (5 bases). The CDR3 loop spans 15 amino acids. The V and J ends lost 0 bases and 3 bases respectively, with 12 bases between them. Germline CDR1 and CDR2: SGHDN and FVKESK.

The genes are TRBV5-1 and TRBJ2-3, with 10 bases that match TRBD2. J was trimmed by 3 bases and V by 5 bases; bases with no gene match: 3. This CDR3 spans 14 amino acids. The germline V gene has CDR1 SGHRS and CDR2 YFSETQ. The CDR3 protein is CASRELAGTDTQYF. The CDR3 DNA follows: TGCGCCAGCAGAGAACTAGCGGGGACAGATACGCAGTATTTT.

The chain links TRBV7-9 to TRBJ2-3; maybe TRBD2 (7 bases). This CDR3 has 15 residues. Trimming took 6 bases from V and 5 from J, leaving 18 bases between them. Germline assignment: CDR1 SEHNR and CDR2 FQNEAQ (reference sequence). CDR3 residues: CASSPGAGEGDTQYF. The CDR3 DNA reads as TGTGCCAGCAGTCCGGGGGCGGGAGAAGGAGATACGCAGTATTTT.

The chain combines TRBV11-3 with TRBJ2-2, with 13 bases fitting TRBD2. This CDR3 has 17 amino acids. Germline V gene data show CDR1 as SGHNT and CDR2 as YENEEA. Trimming cost V 5 bases and J 7 bases; bases outside gene matches: 10. The DNA of the CDR3 is TGTGCCAGCAGCCCACCTAGGGGACTAGCGGGAAGCGGGGAGCTGTTTTTT. Amino acids: CASSPPRGLAGSGELFF. Full variable domain (outside the CDR3, taken from reference TRBV11-3 and TRBJ2-2): EAGVVQSPRYKIIEKKQPVAFWCNPISGHNTLYWYLQNLGQGPELLIRYENEEAVDDSQLPKDRFSAERLKGVDSTLKIQPAELGDSAVYLCASSPPRGLAGSGELFFGEGSRLTVL.

The table lists this clone with a few counts. The chain uses TRBV14 and TRBJ1-1; D might be TRBD1 (5 bases). CDR1 and CDR2 from the germline V gene are SGHDN and FVKESK. This CDR3 has 12 amino acids. Trimming removed 2 bases from V and 8 bases from J, with 9 bases in between. The DNA for the CDR3 is TGTGCCAGCAGCCAATTTGCAGGGGAAGCTTTCTTT. Its translation is CASSQFAGEAFF.

This chain connects TRBV9 to TRBJ2-3; 7 positions agree with TRBD2. CDR3 length: 14 residues. The V gene's germline CDR1 is SGDLS and CDR2 YYNGEE. V gave up 0 bases and J gave up 9 bases; unmatched junction bases: 7. The CDR3 here is CASSVVNGGTTQYF. CDR3 DNA sequence: TGTGCCAGCAGCGTAGTTAACGGGGGGACCACGCAGTATTTT.